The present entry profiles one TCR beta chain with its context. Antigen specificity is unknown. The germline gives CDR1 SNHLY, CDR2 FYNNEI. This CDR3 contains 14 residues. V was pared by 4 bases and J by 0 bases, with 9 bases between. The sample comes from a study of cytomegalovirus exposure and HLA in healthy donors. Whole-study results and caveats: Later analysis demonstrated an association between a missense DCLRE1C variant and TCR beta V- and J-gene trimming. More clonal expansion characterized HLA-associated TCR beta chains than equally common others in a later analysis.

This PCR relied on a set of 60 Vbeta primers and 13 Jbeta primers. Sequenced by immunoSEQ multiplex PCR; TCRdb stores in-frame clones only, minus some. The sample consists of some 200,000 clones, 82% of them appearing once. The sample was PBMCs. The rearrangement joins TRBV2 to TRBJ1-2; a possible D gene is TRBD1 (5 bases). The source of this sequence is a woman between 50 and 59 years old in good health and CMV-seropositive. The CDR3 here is CASSVDSPNYGYTF. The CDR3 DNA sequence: TGTGCCAGCAGTGTCGACAGCCCTAACTATGGCTACACCTTC.